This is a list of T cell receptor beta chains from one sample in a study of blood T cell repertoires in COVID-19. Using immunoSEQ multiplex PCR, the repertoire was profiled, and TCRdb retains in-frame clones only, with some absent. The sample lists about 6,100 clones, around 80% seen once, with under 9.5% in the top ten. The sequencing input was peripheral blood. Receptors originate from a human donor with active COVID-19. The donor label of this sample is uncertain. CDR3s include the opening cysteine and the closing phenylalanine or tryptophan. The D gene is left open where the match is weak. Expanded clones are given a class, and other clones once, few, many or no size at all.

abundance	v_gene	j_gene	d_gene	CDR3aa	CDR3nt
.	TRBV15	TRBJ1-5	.	CATSPHSNQPQHF	TGTGCCACCAGCCCACATAGCAATCAGCCCCAGCATTTT
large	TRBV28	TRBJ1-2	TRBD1	CASSPTGQGADGYTF	TGTGCCAGCAGTCCCACGGGACAGGGGGCCGATGGCTACACCTTC
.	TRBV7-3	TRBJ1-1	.	CASSLTLGGPRAEAFF	TGTGCCAGCAGCCTAACCCTGGGGGGGCCAAGAGCTGAAGCTTTCTTT
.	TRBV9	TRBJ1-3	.	CASSAGNSGNTIYF	TGTGCCAGCAGCGCCGGGAACTCTGGAAACACCATATATTTT
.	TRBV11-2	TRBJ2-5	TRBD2	CASSLAGGQETQYF	TGTGCCAGCAGCTTAGCGGGAGGCCAAGAGACCCAGTACTTC
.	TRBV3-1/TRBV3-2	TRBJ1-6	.	CASSQVLIAGSDSPLHF	TGTGCCAGCAGCCAAGTTTTAATAGCGGGGTCGGATTCACCCCTCCACTTT
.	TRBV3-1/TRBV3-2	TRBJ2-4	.	CASSQGGLAKNIQYF	TGTGCCAGCAGCCAAGGCGGGTTAGCCAAAAACATTCAGTACTTC
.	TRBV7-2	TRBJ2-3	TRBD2	CASRARREGDTDTQYF	TGTGCCAGCAGGGCCCGGCGGGAGGGAGACACAGATACGCAGTATTTT
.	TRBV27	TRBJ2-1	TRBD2	CASSLLGTSGDNEQFF	TGTGCCAGCAGTTTATTGGGGACTAGCGGCGACAATGAGCAGTTCTTC
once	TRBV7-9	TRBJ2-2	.	CASSTRVTGELFF	TGTGCCAGCAGCACTCGGGTGACCGGGGAGCTGTTTTTT
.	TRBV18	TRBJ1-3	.	CASSPRIKQGTGNTIYF	TGTGCCAGCTCTCCGAGGATAAAACAGGGAACTGGAAACACCATATATTTT
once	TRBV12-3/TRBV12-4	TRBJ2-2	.	CATQSTNTGELFF	TGTGCCACACAATCAACGAACACCGGGGAGCTGTTTTTT
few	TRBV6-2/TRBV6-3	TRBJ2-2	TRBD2	CASSYFWREYSGELFF	TGTGCCAGCAGCTACTTCTGGCGGGAGTATTCCGGGGAGCTGTTTTTT
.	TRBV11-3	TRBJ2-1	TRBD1	CASSLGGTGFDEQFF	TGTGCCAGCAGCTTAGGAGGGACAGGGTTCGATGAGCAGTTCTTC
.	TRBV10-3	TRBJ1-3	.	CAISESGHFSGNTIYF	TGTGCCATCAGTGAGTCGGGACATTTCTCTGGAAACACCATATATTTT
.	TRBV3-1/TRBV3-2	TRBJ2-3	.	CASSPGHLSTDTQYF	TGTGCCAGCAGCCCGGGACACCTGAGCACAGATACGCAGTATTTT
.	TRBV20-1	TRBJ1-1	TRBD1	CSAGDSEAFF	TGCAGTGCTGGGGACAGTGAAGCTTTCTTT
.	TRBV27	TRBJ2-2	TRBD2	CASSLVYGLAGVLTGELFF	TGTGCCAGCAGTCTAGTTTACGGACTAGCGGGAGTGCTCACCGGGGAGCTGTTTTTT
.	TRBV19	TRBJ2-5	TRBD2	CASSIGTSGGETQYF	TGTGCCAGTAGTATAGGGACTAGCGGAGGAGAGACCCAGTACTTC
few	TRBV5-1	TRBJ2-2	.	CASSLGGLDGTGELFF	TGCGCCAGCAGCTTGGGAGGCTTAGATGGCACCGGGGAGCTGTTTTTT
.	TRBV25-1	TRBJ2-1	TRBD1	CASTPLTGGRNEQFF	TGTGCCAGCACCCCGTTGACAGGGGGTAGGAATGAGCAGTTCTTC
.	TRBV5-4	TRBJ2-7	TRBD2	CASSLVAGVAYEQYF	TGTGCCAGCAGCTTAGTTGCGGGGGTTGCCTACGAGCAGTACTTC
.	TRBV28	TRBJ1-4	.	CASTPPGAGLLSTNEKLFF	TGTGCCAGCACCCCTCCCGGCGCGGGCCTCCTCTCAACTAATGAAAAACTGTTTTTT
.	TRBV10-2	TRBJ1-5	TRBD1	CASSEATGQGIRQPQHF	TGCGCCAGCAGTGAGGCTACGGGACAGGGAATACGTCAGCCCCAGCATTTT
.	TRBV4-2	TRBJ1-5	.	CASSQERGGNQPQHF	TGTGCCAGCAGCCAAGAAAGGGGTGGTAATCAGCCCCAGCATTTT
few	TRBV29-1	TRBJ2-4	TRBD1	CSVWTGAAKNIQYF	TGCAGCGTTTGGACAGGGGCTGCCAAAAACATTCAGTACTTC
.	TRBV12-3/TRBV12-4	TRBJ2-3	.	CASSLNFADTQYF	TGTGCCAGCAGTTTGAATTTCGCGGATACGCAGTATTTT
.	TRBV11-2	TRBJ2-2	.	CASSLDPASSGELFF	TGTGCCAGCAGCTTAGACCCTGCGAGTTCCGGGGAGCTGTTTTTT
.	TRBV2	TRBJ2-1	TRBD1	CASSEANRGGEQFF	TGTGCCAGCAGTGAAGCTAACAGGGGTGGTGAGCAGTTCTTC
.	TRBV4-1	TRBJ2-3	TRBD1	CASSQLPGQGSDTQYF	TGCGCCAGCAGCCAGCTACCGGGACAGGGATCTGATACGCAGTATTTT
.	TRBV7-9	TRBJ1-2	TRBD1	CASSPGTGVGGYTF	TGTGCCAGCAGCCCCGGGACAGGGGTGGGTGGCTACACCTTC
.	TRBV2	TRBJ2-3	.	CASSADRLADTQYF	TGTGCCAGCAGTGCTGACAGGCTCGCAGATACGCAGTATTTT
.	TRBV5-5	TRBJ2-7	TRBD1	CASSLLPGQGSGEQYF	TGTGCCAGCAGCTTGCTTCCGGGACAGGGTTCCGGCGAGCAGTACTTC
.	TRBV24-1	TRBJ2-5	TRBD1	CATSEILTGLETQYF	TGTGCCACCAGTGAGATCCTGACAGGGCTGGAGACCCAGTACTTC
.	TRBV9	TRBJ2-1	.	CASSVGLPTANEQFF	TGTGCCAGCAGCGTCGGACTCCCCACCGCCAATGAGCAGTTCTTC
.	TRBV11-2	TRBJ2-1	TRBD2	CASSSGLASGYNEQFF	TGTGCCAGCAGCTCGGGGCTGGCTAGCGGATACAATGAGCAGTTCTTC
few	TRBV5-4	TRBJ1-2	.	CASSLDLGGGYTF	TGTGCCAGCAGCTTGGATCTGGGGGGTGGCTACACCTTC
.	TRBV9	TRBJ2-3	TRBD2	CASSVAGSSGSPLLGADTQYF	TGTGCCAGCAGCGTAGCGGGGTCTAGCGGGAGCCCATTGCTTGGCGCAGATACGCAGTATTTT
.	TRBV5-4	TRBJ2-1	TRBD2	CASNLRGGNEQFF	TGTGCCAGCAACTTGCGGGGGGGCAATGAGCAGTTCTTC
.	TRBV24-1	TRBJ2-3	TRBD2	CATSDLASGRSGTDTQYF	TGTGCCACCAGTGATTTGGCTAGCGGGAGGTCGGGCACAGATACGCAGTATTTT
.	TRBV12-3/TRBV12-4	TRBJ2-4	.	CASSLQAKNIQYF	TGTGCCAGCAGTTTACAGGCCAAAAACATTCAGTACTTC